Presented here are 13 T cell receptor beta chains from one specimen sequenced in a study of T cell responses to AZD1222 COVID-19 vaccine. Clones were sequenced by immunoSEQ multiplex PCR, and TCRdb holds only the in-frame ones, with some missing. The sample carries about 220,000 clones, about 92% recorded once. This material consisted of peripheral blood, taken on day 0 of MenACWY control vaccination. These receptors all come from an adult in good health.

The chain recombines TRBV28 with TRBJ1-2, with TRBD1 matching over 12 bases. CDR1 is MDHEN and CDR2 is SYDVKM in the germline V gene. The V gene end was trimmed by 5 bases and the J gene end by 4 bases; junction bases not matched to a gene: 5. CDR3 length equals 15 residues. CDR3 sequence (DNA): TGTGCCAGCAGTCCCCGGGACAGGGGGCCCTATGGCTACACCTTC. Its translation: CASSPRDRGPYGYTF.

The V call is TRBV6-5, the J call TRBJ1-1; maybe TRBD1 (6 bases). There are 16 residues in the CDR3. V was trimmed by 0 bases and J by 2 bases, leaving 13 bases between them. Germline CDR1 MNHEY, CDR2 SVGAGI. Here the CDR3 reads CASSYSYRGRNTEAFF. The CDR3 bases are TGTGCCAGCAGTTACTCGTATCGGGGGCGAAACACTGAAGCTTTCTTT.

This chain connects TRBV19 to TRBJ1-5; possibly TRBD1 for D (5 bases). V lost 6 bases, J lost 2 bases, and 8 bases lay in between. Germline CDR1 and CDR2: LNHDA and SQIVND (reference sequence). The CDR3 totals 13 residues. The CDR3 loop reads CASSQQGNQPQHF. In DNA form, the CDR3 reads TGTGCCAGTAGCCAACAGGGCAATCAGCCCCAGCATTTT.

The count of this clone is one. The rearrangement joins TRBV7-9 to TRBJ2-3; TRBD2 is a possible D gene (5 bases). CDR3 length equals 13 residues. The V gene's germline CDR1 is SEHNR and CDR2 FQNEAQ (reference sequence). The V and J ends lost 4 bases and 13 bases respectively, with 18 bases between them. The CDR3 here is CASSSPSNSREYF. The CDR3 DNA is TGTGCCAGCAGCTCCCCGTCGAACTCGAGGGAGTATTTT.

This rearrangement joins TRBV5-1 to TRBJ2-1, with a possible D match to TRBD2 (7 bases). This CDR3 comprises 16 residues. With 4 bases removed from V and 2 bases from J, the gap between germline ends came to 16 bases. CDR1 SGHRS and CDR2 YFSETQ come from the germline V gene. The chain's CDR3 is CASSPGGVGAYNEQFF. The DNA of the CDR3 is TGCGCCAGCAGCCCGGGGGGCGTCGGGGCCTACAATGAGCAGTTCTTC.

The V gene is TRBV6-5, the J gene TRBJ2-2; D perhaps matches TRBD1 (6 bases). The germline V gene has CDR1 MNHEY and CDR2 SVGAGI. This CDR3 has 13 amino acids. The ends were cut back, 6 bases at V and 7 bases at J, with 12 bases in the middle. CDR3 sequence: CASRKGDSGELFF. CDR3 bases: TGTGCCAGCAGGAAGGGGGATAGCGGGGAGCTGTTTTTT.

CDR3 in DNA: TGCGCCAGCAGCAAGGGACAGTTAGATGGCTACACCTTC. Translation: CASSKGQLDGYTF. The chain uses TRBV5-1 and TRBJ1-2; 7 bases are shared with TRBD1. This CDR3 is 13 amino acids long. Germline V gene data show CDR1 as SGHRS and CDR2 as YFSETQ. V lost 4 bases to trimming and J lost 6 bases; unmatched junction nucleotides: 6.

The chain recombines TRBV6-5 with TRBJ2-3; D unresolved. The CDR3 loop spans 15 amino acids. Trimming shortened V by 6 bases and J by 5 bases, and 18 bases separated the two germline ends. Looked up from germline, CDR1 is MNHEY and CDR2 is SVGAGI. The CDR3 sequence: CASREIWAPRDTQYF. The CDR3 DNA follows: TGTGCCAGCAGGGAGATTTGGGCCCCCCGAGATACGCAGTATTTT.

Of note for this clone: Other nucleotide sequences in the sample specify the same CDR3. The chain carries TRBV2 and TRBJ1-5; 10 bases are shared with TRBD1. There are 15 residues in the CDR3. With 7 bases clipped from V and 2 bases from J, the junction kept 5 bases outside the gene matches. In germline, CDR1 is SNHLY, CDR2 FYNNEI. The CDR3 sequence: CASTRDRGGNQPQHF. The CDR3 bases are TGTGCCAGCACCCGGGACAGGGGTGGCAATCAGCCCCAGCATTTT.

This sequence joins TRBV7-9 and TRBJ1-2, with 7 bases lining up with TRBD1. The germline gives CDR1 SEHNR, CDR2 FQNEAQ (reference sequence). With V trimmed by 1 base and J by 8 bases, 7 bases remained unmatched. The CDR3 is 14 residues long. The CDR3 spells CASSLGQGLEGYTF. The CDR3 bases are TGTGCCAGCAGCTTAGGACAGGGCCTCGAGGGCTACACCTTC.

V usage is TRBV6-6 and J usage is TRBJ1-2, with 9 bases that match TRBD1. From germline, CDR1 is MNHNY and CDR2 SVGAGI (reference sequence). CDR3 length: 14 residues. J was trimmed by 6 bases and V by 5 bases; bases with no gene match: 7. The CDR3 is CASSTTGGANGYTF. DNA of the CDR3: TGTGCCAGCAGTACCACAGGGGGCGCAAATGGCTACACCTTC.

The gene calls are TRBV5-5 and TRBJ1-2, with TRBD1 identical over 7 bases. Unmatched junction bases numbered 3, after V lost 4 bases and J lost 3 bases. This CDR3 is built from 13 residues. Looked up from germline, CDR1 is SGHKS and CDR2 is YYEKEE (reference sequence). The CDR3 loop reads CASSHDRDYGYTF. DNA for the CDR3: TGTGCCAGCAGCCATGACAGGGACTATGGCTACACCTTC.

V usage is TRBV15 and J usage is TRBJ1-4; maybe TRBD1 (6 bases). The CDR3 is 15 amino acids. The V end lost 5 bases, the J end lost 4 bases, and 14 bases lay between the germline ends. Germline V lookup: CDR1 LNHNV, CDR2 YYDKDF (reference sequence). The CDR3 is CATSVRQASNEKLFF. The CDR3 DNA sequence: TGTGCCACCAGCGTACGACAGGCGAGTAATGAAAAACTGTTTTTT.